The entry that follows covers one T cell receptor (beta chain) sequence. This sample was included in a study of shared clonotypes between healthy human individuals. Only in-frame clones appear in the TCRdb table, and some are missing; sequencing was by immunoSEQ multiplex PCR. The sample includes 2 million to 2.5 million clones, 95% of them seen just once. CDR1 is SGHAT, CDR2 FQNNGV, per germline. J lost 3 bases, V lost 2 bases, and 5 bases had no gene match. CDR3 size: 16 residues. This chain links TRBV11-2 with TRBJ2-1; 9 positions match TRBD2. The sample comprised naive CD4+ T cells sorted from blood. Subset of the sample: CD45RA+ positively selected. The receptor comes from a man aged 18 to 29 in good health. The CDR3 coding sequence is TGTGCCAGCAGCTTAAGGGGCGGGAGGGACTACAATGAGCAGTTCTTC. Translating gives CASSLRGGRDYNEQFF.